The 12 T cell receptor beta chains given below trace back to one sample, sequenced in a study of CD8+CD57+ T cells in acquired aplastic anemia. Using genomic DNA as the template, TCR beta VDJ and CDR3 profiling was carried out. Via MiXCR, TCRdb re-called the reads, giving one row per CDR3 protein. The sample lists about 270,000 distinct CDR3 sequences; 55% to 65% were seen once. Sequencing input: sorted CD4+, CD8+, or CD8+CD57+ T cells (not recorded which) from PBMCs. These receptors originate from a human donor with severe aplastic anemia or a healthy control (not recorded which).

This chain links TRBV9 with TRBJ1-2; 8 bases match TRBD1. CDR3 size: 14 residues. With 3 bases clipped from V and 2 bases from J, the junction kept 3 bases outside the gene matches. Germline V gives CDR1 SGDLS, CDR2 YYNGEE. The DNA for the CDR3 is TGTGCCAGCAGCGGAGGACAGGGAAACTATGGCTACACCTTC. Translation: CASSGGQGNYGYTF.

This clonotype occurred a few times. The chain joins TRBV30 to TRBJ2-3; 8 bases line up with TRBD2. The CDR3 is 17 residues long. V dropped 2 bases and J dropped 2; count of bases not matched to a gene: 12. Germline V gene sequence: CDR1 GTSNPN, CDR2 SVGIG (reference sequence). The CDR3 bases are TGTGCCTGGAGTCCCCCGGGGGGGGGGGGAAACACAGATACGCAGTATTTT. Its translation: CAWSPPGGGGNTDTQYF.

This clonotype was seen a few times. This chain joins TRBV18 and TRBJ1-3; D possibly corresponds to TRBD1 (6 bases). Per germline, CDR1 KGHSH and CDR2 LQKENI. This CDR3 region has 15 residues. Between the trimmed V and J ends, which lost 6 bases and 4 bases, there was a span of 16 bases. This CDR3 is CASSLPTGMGNTIYF. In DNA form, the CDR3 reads TGTGCCAGCTCGCTCCCAACAGGGATGGGAAACACCATATATTTT.

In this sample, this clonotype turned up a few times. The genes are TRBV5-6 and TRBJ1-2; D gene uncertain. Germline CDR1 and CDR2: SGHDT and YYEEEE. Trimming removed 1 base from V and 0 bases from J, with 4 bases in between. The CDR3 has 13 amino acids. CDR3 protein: CASSLKTNYGYTF. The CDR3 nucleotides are TGTGCCAGCAGCTTGAAGACTAACTATGGCTACACCTTC.

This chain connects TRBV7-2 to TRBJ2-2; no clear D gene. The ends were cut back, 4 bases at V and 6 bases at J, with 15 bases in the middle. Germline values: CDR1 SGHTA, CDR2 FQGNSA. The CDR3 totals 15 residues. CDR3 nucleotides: TGTGCCAGCAGCTCCCTCAGAGGTAGAGCCGGGGAGCTGTTTTTT. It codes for CASSSLRGRAGELFF.

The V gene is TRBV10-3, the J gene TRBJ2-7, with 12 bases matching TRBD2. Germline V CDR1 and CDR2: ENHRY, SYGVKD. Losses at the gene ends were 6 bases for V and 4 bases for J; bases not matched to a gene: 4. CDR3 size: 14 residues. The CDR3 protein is CAIRTSGSAYEQYF. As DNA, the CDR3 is TGTGCCATCAGGACTAGCGGGAGTGCGTACGAGCAGTACTTC.

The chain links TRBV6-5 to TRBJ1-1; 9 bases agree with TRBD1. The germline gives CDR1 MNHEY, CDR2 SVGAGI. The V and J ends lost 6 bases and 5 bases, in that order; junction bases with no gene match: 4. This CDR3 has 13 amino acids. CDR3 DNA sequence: TGTGCCAGCAGAAAGACAGGGGGGACTGAAGCTTTCTTT. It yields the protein CASRKTGGTEAFF.

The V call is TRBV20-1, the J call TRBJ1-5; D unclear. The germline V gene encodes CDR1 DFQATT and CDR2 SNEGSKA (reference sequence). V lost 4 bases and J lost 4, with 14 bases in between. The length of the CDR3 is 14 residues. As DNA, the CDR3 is TGCAGTGCTAATCTTTGGACGGAGAATCAGCCCCAGCATTTT. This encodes CSANLWTENQPQHF.

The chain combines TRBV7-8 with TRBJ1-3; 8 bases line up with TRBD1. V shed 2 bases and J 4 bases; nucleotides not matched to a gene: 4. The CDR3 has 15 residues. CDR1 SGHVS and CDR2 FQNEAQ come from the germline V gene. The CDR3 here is CASSLSGDRGNTIYF. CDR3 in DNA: TGTGCCAGCAGCTTATCGGGGGACAGGGGAAACACCATATATTTT.

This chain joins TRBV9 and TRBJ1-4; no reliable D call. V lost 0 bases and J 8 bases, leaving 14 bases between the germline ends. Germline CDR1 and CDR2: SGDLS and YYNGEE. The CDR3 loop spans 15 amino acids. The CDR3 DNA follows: TGTGCCAGCAGCGTAGGAACAGCAACACCGGAAAAACTGTTTTTT. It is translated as CASSVGTATPEKLFF.

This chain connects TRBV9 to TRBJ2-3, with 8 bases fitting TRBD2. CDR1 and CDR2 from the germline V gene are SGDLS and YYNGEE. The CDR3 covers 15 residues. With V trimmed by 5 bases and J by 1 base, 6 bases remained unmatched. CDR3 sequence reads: CASSVTSAGTDTQYF. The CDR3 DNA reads TGTGCCAGCAGTGTGACTAGCGCCGGCACAGATACGCAGTATTTT.

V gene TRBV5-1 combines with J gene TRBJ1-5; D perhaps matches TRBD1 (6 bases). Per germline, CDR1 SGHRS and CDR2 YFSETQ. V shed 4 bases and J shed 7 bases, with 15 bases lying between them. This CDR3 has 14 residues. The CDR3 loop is CASSGGLYEQPQHF. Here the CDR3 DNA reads TGCGCCAGCAGCGGGGGCTTATACGAGCAGCCCCAGCATTTT.